This TCR beta chain derives from a study of cytomegalovirus exposure and HLA in healthy donors. 13 Jbeta primers and 60 Vbeta primers were used for the PCR. Sequencing was performed with immunoSEQ multiplex PCR; in TCRdb, only in-frame clones are kept and a portion is missing. The data show 95,000 to 100,000 clones, with roughly four fifths seen just once and 7.7% held by the top ten. Germline CDR1 is SGHTA and CDR2 is FQGNSA. This CDR3 spans 14 amino acids. Trimming removed 5 bases from V and 9 bases from J, with 17 bases in between. The rearrangement uses TRBV7-2 and TRBJ2-4, with D possibly matching TRBD1 (6 bases). Sample: PBMCs. This clonotype was sampled from a female donor in good health and CMV-seronegative. The CDR3 here is CASSPADSRGIQYF. CDR3 sequence (DNA): TGTGCCAGCAGCCCGGCGGACAGCCGGGGCATTCAGTACTTC. The full variable domain, rest sourced from reference TRBV7-2 and TRBJ2-4, is GAGVSQSPSNKVTEKGKDVELRCDPISGHTALYWYRQSLGQGLEFLIYFQGNSAPDKSGLPSDRFSAERTGGSVSTLTIQRTQQEDSAVYLCASSPADSRGIQYFGAGTRLSVL.